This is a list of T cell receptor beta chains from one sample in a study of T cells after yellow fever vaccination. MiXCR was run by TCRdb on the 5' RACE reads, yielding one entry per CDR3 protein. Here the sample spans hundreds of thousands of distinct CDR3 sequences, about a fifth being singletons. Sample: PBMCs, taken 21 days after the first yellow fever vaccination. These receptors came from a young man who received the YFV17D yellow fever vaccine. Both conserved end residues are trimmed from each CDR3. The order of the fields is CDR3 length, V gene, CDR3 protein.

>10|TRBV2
ASAGEGYEQY
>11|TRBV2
ASSEVNQETQY
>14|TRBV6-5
ASSYFAAPTTDTQY
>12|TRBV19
ASTFGPRSTEAF
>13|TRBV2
ASRGGTGGLGGYT
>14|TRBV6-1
ASGQGLAGNTGELF
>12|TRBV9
ASSADRGEDEQF
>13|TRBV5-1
ASSPGGQGRSGYT
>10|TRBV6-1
ASIGMGEKLF
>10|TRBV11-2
ASSLQGHPLF
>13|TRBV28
ASSHDRGSTDTQY
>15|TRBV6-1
ASRRATSGARLGTQY
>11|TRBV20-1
SARLPYQETQY
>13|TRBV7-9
ASSLARRGAGELF
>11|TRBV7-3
ASSRGQDQTQY
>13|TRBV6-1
ASSPYVGTGGELF
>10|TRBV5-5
ASSWGGNTIY
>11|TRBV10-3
ATRPGAAGTQY
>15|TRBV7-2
ASSGGLAGFLGDEQF
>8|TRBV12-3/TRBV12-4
ASSANGYT
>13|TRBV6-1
ASSPRLGGPYGYT
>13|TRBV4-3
ASSQDRHQAYEQY
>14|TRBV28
ASSSPASGRTDTQY
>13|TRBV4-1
ASSQTDTGGWEQY
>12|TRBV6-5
ASSYSTSPETQY
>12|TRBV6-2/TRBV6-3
ASSMDQLHQPQH
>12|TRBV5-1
ASSLNRGNNEQF
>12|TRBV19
ASSPSTGVYEQY
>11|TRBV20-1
SAGASGAETQY
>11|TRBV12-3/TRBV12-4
ATLSGRYYGYT
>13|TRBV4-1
ASSQEEAAPYGYT
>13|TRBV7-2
ASSLGVGGVETQY
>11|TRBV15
ATSQGGAYEQY
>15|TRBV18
ASSPTGPGPMNTEAF
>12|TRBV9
ASSVGSENSPLH
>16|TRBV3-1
ASSQTGTSASGANVLT
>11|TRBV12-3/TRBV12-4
ASSFGKAGELF
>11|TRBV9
ASSPTPEGRRS
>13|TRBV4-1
ASSQEATNTGELF
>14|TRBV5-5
ASSLAGQGRGDTQY
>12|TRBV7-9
ASSLVAGWETQY
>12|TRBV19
ASSIQVRAYEQY